This is a list of T cell receptor beta chains from one sample in a study of Graves' ophthalmopathy and Graves' hyperthyroidism. TCRdb analysed the multiplex PCR reads with MiXCR anew, one entry per CDR3 protein. The sample contains some 370,000 distinct CDR3 sequences, 17% of which appear only once. Sequences were obtained from peripheral blood. Every receptor here comes from an adult woman with stable Graves' hyperthyroidism. Both conserved end residues are part of each CDR3. A D gene is named only where the DNA matches it firmly. The size of a clone is reported for some rows only, either as once, few or many, or as a class for expanded clones.

>TRBV6-1|many|NA|TRBJ2-2
CASSADTGELFF
TGTGCCAGCAGTGCAGACACCGGGGAGCTGTTTTTT
>TRBV10-3|many|NA|TRBJ2-7
CAISESDGGWQYF
TGTGCCATCAGTGAGTCGGATGGAGGGTGGCAGTACTTC
>TRBV12-3/TRBV12-4|many|TRBD1|TRBJ2-4
CASSQGVAKNIKYF
TGTGCCAGCAGCCAGGGGGTCGCCAAAAACATTAAGTACTTC
>TRBV12-3/TRBV12-4|few|TRBD1|TRBJ2-2
CASRTTELGQRNTGELFF
TGTGCCAGCAGAACTACTGAATTGGGACAGAGGAACACCGGGGAGCTGTTTTTT
>TRBV6-1|NA|NA|TRBJ1-6
CASRITIGSPLHF
TGTGCCAGCAGAATTACGATAGGTTCACCCCTCCACTTT
>TRBV13|many|TRBD2|TRBJ2-7
CASSLGLAGGPHEQYF
TGTGCCAGCAGCTTAGGGCTAGCGGGAGGCCCCCACGAGCAGTACTTC
>TRBV3-1|few|TRBD2|TRBJ2-2
CASSRAGVGTRELFF
TGTGCCAGCAGCCGTGCGGGAGTAGGCACCAGGGAGCTGTTTTTT
>TRBV7-2|many|NA|TRBJ2-5
CASSLTTIPETQYF
TGTGCCAGCAGCTTGACGACGATCCCAGAGACCCAGTACTTC
>TRBV12-3/TRBV12-4|NA|NA|TRBJ1-5
CASSAGGHDSNQPQHF
TGTGCCAGCAGTGCCGGGGGACACGATAGCAATCAGCCCCAGCATTTT
>TRBV4-2|NA|TRBD2|TRBJ2-7
CASSPPGGSSYEQYF
TGTGCCAGCAGCCCGCCGGGAGGGAGTAGCTACGAGCAGTACTTC
>TRBV5-1|many|NA|TRBJ2-7
CASSLEIGNYEQYF
TGCGCCAGCAGCTTGGAGATAGGGAACTACGAGCAGTACTTC
>TRBV12-3/TRBV12-4|many|TRBD1|TRBJ2-2
CASSFGTGGTGELFF
TGTGCCAGCAGCTTCGGGACAGGTGGCACCGGGGAGCTGTTTTTT
>TRBV19|many|NA|TRBJ2-2
CARDSGTGGLGELFF
TGTGCCAGAGACTCCGGGACCGGGGGTCTCGGGGAGCTGTTTTTT
>TRBV11-2|few|NA|TRBJ2-2
CASSLEWGRGHTGELFF
TGTGCCAGCAGCTTAGAATGGGGGAGGGGGCACACCGGGGAGCTGTTTTTT
>TRBV7-3|many|NA|TRBJ2-7
CASSPGTPSYEQYF
TGTGCCAGCAGCCCCGGGACACCTTCCTACGAGCAGTACTTC
>TRBV6-9|NA|NA|TRBJ2-5
CASSYLKTQYF
TGTGCCAGCAGTTACTTGAAGACCCAGTACTTC
>TRBV5-1|many|NA|TRBJ1-1
CASSFSDYTEAFF
TGCGCCAGCAGCTTCTCGGACTACACTGAAGCTTTCTTT
>TRBV11-2|many|NA|TRBJ1-3
CASSLVGGAPGNTIYF
TGTGCCAGCAGCTTAGTCGGGGGCGCCCCTGGAAACACCATATATTTT
>TRBV20-1|NA|TRBD1|TRBJ2-4
CSAKTGGSDIQYF
TGCAGTGCTAAGACAGGGGGTAGCGACATTCAGTACTTC
>TRBV10-1|many|NA|TRBJ2-3
CASSDRDSTDTQYF
TGCGCCAGCAGTGACCGGGACAGCACAGATACGCAGTATTTT
>TRBV11-2|many|NA|TRBJ1-6
CASSSQGPNSPLHF
TGTGCCAGCAGCTCTCAGGGACCTAATTCACCCCTCCACTTT
>TRBV18|NA|TRBD1|TRBJ2-6
CASSLGQGPSGANVLTF
TGTGCCAGCTCACTGGGACAGGGTCCCTCTGGGGCCAACGTCCTGACTTTC